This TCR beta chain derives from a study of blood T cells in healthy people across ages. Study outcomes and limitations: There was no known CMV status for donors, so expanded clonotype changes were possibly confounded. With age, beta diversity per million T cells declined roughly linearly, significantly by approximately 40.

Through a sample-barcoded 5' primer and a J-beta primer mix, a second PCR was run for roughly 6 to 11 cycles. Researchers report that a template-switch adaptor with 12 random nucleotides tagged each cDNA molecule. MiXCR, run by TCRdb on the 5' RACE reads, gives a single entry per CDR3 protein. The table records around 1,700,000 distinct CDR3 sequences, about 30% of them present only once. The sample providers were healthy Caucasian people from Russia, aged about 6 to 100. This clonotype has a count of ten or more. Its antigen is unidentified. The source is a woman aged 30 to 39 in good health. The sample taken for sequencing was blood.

In DNA, the CDR3 is TGCGCCAGCAGCCCCCGGGGGAACCAAGAGACCCAGTACTTC. Translation: CASSPRGNQETQYF. V is TRBV4-3 and J is TRBJ2-5; a weak D match, TRBD2 (6 bases). The CDR3 has 14 residues. The ends were cut back, 4 bases at V and 0 bases at J, with 9 bases in the middle. Looked up from germline, CDR1 is LGHNA and CDR2 is YSLEER.